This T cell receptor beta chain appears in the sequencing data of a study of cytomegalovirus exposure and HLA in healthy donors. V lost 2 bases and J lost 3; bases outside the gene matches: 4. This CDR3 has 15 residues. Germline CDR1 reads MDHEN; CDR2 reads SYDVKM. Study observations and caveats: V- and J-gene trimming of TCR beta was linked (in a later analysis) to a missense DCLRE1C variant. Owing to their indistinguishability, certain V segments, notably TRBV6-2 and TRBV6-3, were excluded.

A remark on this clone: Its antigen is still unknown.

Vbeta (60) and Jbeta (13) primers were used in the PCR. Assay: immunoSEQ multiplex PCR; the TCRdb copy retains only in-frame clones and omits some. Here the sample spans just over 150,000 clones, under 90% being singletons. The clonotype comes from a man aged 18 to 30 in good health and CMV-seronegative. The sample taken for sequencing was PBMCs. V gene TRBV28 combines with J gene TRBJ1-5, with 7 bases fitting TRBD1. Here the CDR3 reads CASSLGTVYNQPQHF. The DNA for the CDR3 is TGTGCCAGCAGTTTAGGGACAGTTTACAATCAGCCCCAGCATTTT.